Detailed here is one T cell receptor beta chain. Its antigen is still unknown. The data originate from a study of blood T cells in healthy people across ages. Study information: Per two T cells, about one barcoded beta molecule was captured through template switching. Study-wide points: From one million sequenced T cells, diversity estimates were lower bounds.

A sample-barcoded 5' primer and a J-beta primer mix were used in a second PCR of roughly 6 to 12 cycles. Each of the samples gave a minimum of 3 million paired-end reads that contained CDR3. TCRdb called the 5' RACE reads again in MiXCR, with one record for every CDR3 protein. The sample comprises around 650,000 distinct CDR3 sequences, approximately 30% of which are singletons, and approximately 15% rests with the top ten. The donors, all healthy, were Caucasians living in Russia, aged roughly 6 to 95. V was cut by 1 base and J by 0 bases, with 7 bases left in between. Germline V gene sequence: CDR1 SGHAT, CDR2 FQNNGV. This CDR3 has 15 amino acids.

This receptor was obtained from a woman of 80 years or more in good health. V gene TRBV11-2 combines with J gene TRBJ1-3; D remains unclear. The sequencing sample was made of blood. The CDR3 loop is CASSLALYSGNTIYF. The CDR3 bases are TGTGCCAGCAGCTTAGCCCTGTACTCTGGAAACACCATATATTTT.